These T cell receptor beta chains were read from a single sample in a study of tumor-infiltrating lymphocytes in primary liver carcinoma. One entry per CDR3 protein results from TCRdb running MiXCR on the multiplex PCR reads. Of about 92,000 distinct CDR3 sequences listed, around 68% are singletons. The specimen was tumor-adjacent normal liver tissue. These receptor sequences come from a man aged 35-49 years with primary liver carcinoma and hepatitis B virus infection. CDR3s include the opening cysteine and the closing phenylalanine or tryptophan. D genes are given only for firm matches. Size is omitted from some rows. Given values are once, few, many or a class for expanded clones.

clone_size: .; d_call: .; v_call: TRBV4-1; j_call: TRBJ2-2; cdr3_nt: TGCGCCAGCAGCCAAGGACAAGGCGGGGCCTGTTTTTTT; cdr3_aa: CASSQGQGGACFF
clone_size: .; d_call: TRBD1; v_call: TRBV11-2; j_call: TRBJ2-2; cdr3_nt: TGTGTCAGCAGCTGGGGACAGGCGTTGAACGCCGGGGAGCTGTTTTTT; cdr3_aa: CVSSWGQALNAGELFF
clone_size: .; d_call: .; v_call: TRBV6-5; j_call: TRBJ2-7; cdr3_nt: TGTGCCAGCAGTCACTCAACAGAGGGGACGTACGAGCAGTACTTC; cdr3_aa: CASSHSTEGTYEQYF
clone_size: .; d_call: TRBD1; v_call: TRBV4-3; j_call: TRBJ2-2; cdr3_nt: TGCGCCAGCAGCCACGACAGGGGCAACACCGGGGAGCTGTTTTTT; cdr3_aa: CASSHDRGNTGELFF
clone_size: once; d_call: TRBD2; v_call: TRBV6-1; j_call: TRBJ2-3; cdr3_nt: TGCACCAGCAGTAAACCAGCTAGCGGGCCGTATAGCACAGATACGCAGTATTTT; cdr3_aa: CTSSKPASGPYSTDTQYF
clone_size: .; d_call: TRBD2; v_call: TRBV29-1; j_call: TRBJ2-7; cdr3_nt: TGCGGCGTTCGACTAGCGGCAGGTTCTCGTTACGAGCAGTACTTC; cdr3_aa: CGVRLAAGSRYEQYF
clone_size: .; d_call: .; v_call: TRBV11-2; j_call: TRBJ2-1; cdr3_nt: TGTGCCAAGAGCTTAGAGCGAAGCTACAATGAGCAGTTCTTC; cdr3_aa: CAKSLERSYNEQFF
clone_size: many; d_call: TRBD1; v_call: TRBV24-1; j_call: TRBJ2-1; cdr3_nt: TGTGCCACCAGTGATTTTCAACGGACAGGGAGCGATGAGCAGTTCTTC; cdr3_aa: CATSDFQRTGSDEQFF
clone_size: many; d_call: TRBD2; v_call: TRBV6-6; j_call: TRBJ2-1; cdr3_nt: TGTGCCAGCACCGGGCCGACTAGCCTCTCCTACAATGAGCAGTTCTTC; cdr3_aa: CASTGPTSLSYNEQFF
clone_size: .; d_call: .; v_call: TRBV11-2; j_call: TRBJ2-1; cdr3_nt: TGTGCCAGCAGCTTAGATCCAGAGAGCTCCTACAATGAGCAGTTCTTC; cdr3_aa: CASSLDPESSYNEQFF
clone_size: .; d_call: TRBD2; v_call: TRBV10-1; j_call: TRBJ2-7; cdr3_nt: TGCGCCAGAACTGGGACTAGCCCCTACGAGCAGTACTTC; cdr3_aa: CARTGTSPYEQYF
clone_size: many; d_call: TRBD2; v_call: TRBV4-1; j_call: TRBJ2-7; cdr3_nt: TGCGCCAGCAGCCCATCAGGCGGACTAGCGGGAGTCGGGCTCGACGAGCAGTACTTC; cdr3_aa: CASSPSGGLAGVGLDEQYF
clone_size: .; d_call: .; v_call: TRBV24-1; j_call: TRBJ2-5; cdr3_nt: TGTGCCACCAGTGATTCCGACACGAGAGAGACCCAGTACTTC; cdr3_aa: CATSDSDTRETQYF
clone_size: .; d_call: TRBD2; v_call: TRBV7-3; j_call: TRBJ2-1; cdr3_nt: TGTGCCAGCAGCTTAGACGCTAGCGGGACGAATGAGCAGTTCTTC; cdr3_aa: CASSLDASGTNEQFF
clone_size: .; d_call: .; v_call: TRBV11-2; j_call: TRBJ2-1; cdr3_nt: TGTGCCAGCAGCGAAGACTCTAAGCAGTTCTTC; cdr3_aa: CASSEDSKQFF
clone_size: many; d_call: .; v_call: TRBV5-6; j_call: TRBJ2-5; cdr3_nt: TGTGCCAGCAGCTTGGATCAGTGGCAGGGGCAAGAGACCCAGTACTTC; cdr3_aa: CASSLDQWQGQETQYF
clone_size: .; d_call: .; v_call: TRBV4-1; j_call: TRBJ2-2; cdr3_nt: TGCGCCAGCAGTCAAGTCGCGGCAGGGATCACCGGGGAGCTGTTTTTT; cdr3_aa: CASSQVAAGITGELFF
clone_size: .; d_call: .; v_call: TRBV7-9; j_call: TRBJ1-5; cdr3_nt: TGTGTCAGCAGCTTAATGGGCCTTAATCAGCCCCAGCATTTT; cdr3_aa: CVSSLMGLNQPQHF
clone_size: .; d_call: TRBD1; v_call: TRBV29-1; j_call: TRBJ1-1; cdr3_nt: TGCAGCGTTGACCACCCTTTGATACGACAGGGGACAGCTTTCTTT; cdr3_aa: CSVDHPLIRQGTAFF
clone_size: .; d_call: .; v_call: TRBV29-1; j_call: TRBJ2-7; cdr3_nt: TGCAGCGTTGTACCCACGGAGGGCGAGCAGTATTTC; cdr3_aa: CSVVPTEGEQYF
clone_size: .; d_call: .; v_call: TRBV2; j_call: TRBJ2-6; cdr3_nt: TGTGCCAGCAGCGCGCAGGGTCTCGGCTCTGGGGCCAATGTCCAGACTTTC; cdr3_aa: CASSAQGLGSGANVQTF
clone_size: .; d_call: TRBD2; v_call: TRBV11-2; j_call: TRBJ2-1; cdr3_nt: TGTGCCAGCAGTTCTCACCCCAGCGGGAGGATCTATGAGCAGTTCTTC; cdr3_aa: CASSSHPSGRIYEQFF
clone_size: .; d_call: .; v_call: TRBV18; j_call: TRBJ2-7; cdr3_nt: TGTACCAGCTCACTGGACCGGTCCGAGCAGTACTTC; cdr3_aa: CTSSLDRSEQYF
clone_size: many; d_call: TRBD1; v_call: TRBV12-3/TRBV12-4; j_call: TRBJ2-5; cdr3_nt: TGTGCCAGCAGTTGGGGACAGTTCCAAGAGACCCAGTACTTC; cdr3_aa: CASSWGQFQETQYF
clone_size: .; d_call: .; v_call: TRBV7-8; j_call: TRBJ2-7; cdr3_nt: TGTGCGAGCAGCTTAATCTTAGGGAGCTCCTGCGAGCAGTACTTC; cdr3_aa: CASSLILGSSCEQYF
clone_size: .; d_call: .; v_call: TRBV13; j_call: TRBJ2-1; cdr3_nt: TGTGCCCGCAGCTTAATCGGTGAGCAGTTCTTC; cdr3_aa: CARSLIGEQFF
clone_size: .; d_call: .; v_call: TRBV11-2; j_call: TRBJ1-6; cdr3_nt: TGCGCTAGCAGCTCGACAGGCCCCCACCTCCACTTT; cdr3_aa: CASSSTGPHLHF
clone_size: .; d_call: .; v_call: TRBV11-2; j_call: TRBJ1-1; cdr3_nt: TGTATCAGCAGCTTAGGGTATACTGAGGCTTTCTTT; cdr3_aa: CISSLGYTEAFF
clone_size: .; d_call: TRBD2; v_call: TRBV11-2; j_call: TRBJ2-1; cdr3_nt: TGTGCCAACAGCCTTGTAGCGGGAGAGGCTCGAAATGAGCAGCTCTTC; cdr3_aa: CANSLVAGEARNEQLF
clone_size: many; d_call: .; v_call: TRBV28; j_call: TRBJ2-1; cdr3_nt: TGTGCCAGCAGTTTAGGGCGGAGCCAGTTCTTC; cdr3_aa: CASSLGRSQFF
clone_size: .; d_call: .; v_call: TRBV6-2/TRBV6-3; j_call: TRBJ1-5; cdr3_nt: TGTGCCAGCAACGTTCAGGGAGAGAGCAATCAGCCCCTGCATTTT; cdr3_aa: CASNVQGESNQPLHF
clone_size: .; d_call: .; v_call: TRBV11-2; j_call: TRBJ1-2; cdr3_nt: TGTGCTAGCAGGCCCGGACCGATTCTCTATGGCTACACCTTC; cdr3_aa: CASRPGPILYGYTF
clone_size: many; d_call: TRBD1; v_call: TRBV29-1; j_call: TRBJ1-4; cdr3_nt: TGCAGCGTTGAAGCCCTGGGACAGGGTGATGAAAAACTGTTTTTT; cdr3_aa: CSVEALGQGDEKLFF
clone_size: .; d_call: .; v_call: TRBV28; j_call: TRBJ2-7; cdr3_nt: TGTGCCAGTCGTTTGGGGACGGCGGGAGAGCAGTACTTC; cdr3_aa: CASRLGTAGEQYF
clone_size: .; d_call: TRBD1; v_call: TRBV20-1; j_call: TRBJ1-1; cdr3_nt: TGCAGTCACACTCGGACAGGGCTGATGAACACTGAAGCCTTCTTT; cdr3_aa: CSHTRTGLMNTEAFF
clone_size: .; d_call: .; v_call: TRBV11-2; j_call: TRBJ2-7; cdr3_nt: TGTGTCAGCAGCTTCCTTTTTAGCTCCTACGAGCGGTACTTC; cdr3_aa: CVSSFLFSSYERYF
clone_size: many; d_call: .; v_call: TRBV14; j_call: TRBJ2-3; cdr3_nt: TGTGCCAGCAGCCAAGATCGCACAGATACGCAGTATTTT; cdr3_aa: CASSQDRTDTQYF
clone_size: .; d_call: .; v_call: TRBV4-1; j_call: TRBJ1-2; cdr3_nt: .; cdr3_aa: CANSQVTNYGCTF
clone_size: few; d_call: .; v_call: TRBV5-5; j_call: TRBJ2-3; cdr3_nt: TGTGCCACCAGGGTCTACTTTTCAGATACGCAGTATTTT; cdr3_aa: CATRVYFSDTQYF
clone_size: .; d_call: .; v_call: TRBV7-9; j_call: TRBJ2-2; cdr3_nt: TGTGCCAGCAGCTTAGACTTGAATACCGGGGAGCTGTTTTTT; cdr3_aa: CASSLDLNTGELFF